This paragraph covers one T cell receptor (beta chain) sequence. Its antigen has not been determined. Nothing much larger sits one base from this clone, and base qualities are not available. Each collaborating institution followed its own protocols to collect whole blood in K2EDTA tubes. For TCRbeta analysis, collaborator samples were shipped as frozen whole blood, as isolated PBMCs, or as DNA extracted from either sample type. The data were taken from a study of blood T cell repertoires in COVID-19 (dated by TCRdb to 2020 to 2021). Study-wide context: Collaborator samples came from the United States, Italy and Spain and covered acute and convalescent phases of COVID-19. A de-identified subject ID, COVID-19 status, age in years and sex were almost always included in the sample metadata. Where available, HLA class I and class II types were obtained from metadata supplied by the sample provider rather than from assay-based typing. The samples were drawn from the first 160 participants of the ongoing ImmuneRACE study and from some 1,300 subjects provided by 6 global collaborators. The repertoires were released in a freely available public database meant as a resource for research on the immune response to SARS-CoV-2. The material from the prospective study consisted of cDNA or gDNA derived from T cells, B-cell-depleted T cells, or PBMCs. The dataset comprised deeply sampled blood TCRbeta repertoires from subjects exposed to, actively infected with, or recovered from COVID-19.

The research as a whole found: Clinical and demographic metadata were provided uncurated, with the amount varying by source and participant.

TCRbeta CDR3 regions were amplified from genomic DNA by means of the immunoSEQ Assay, a bias-controlled multiplex PCR. Regarding the original processing steps: Nucleated cell counts per sample were estimated from amplification of reference gene primers within the assay. Sequence reads were collapsed and filtered to measure the absolute abundance of every unique TCRbeta CDR3 rearrangement. For each sample, productive Simpson clonality was calculated as the square root of Simpson's diversity index across productive rearrangements. The table comes from immuneACCESS by way of TCRdb, which keeps in-frame sequences with V and J called. Part of the clones is missing from these tables; in studies checked, under half for an unresolved V gene and the rest for unknown reasons. V and J calls and clone size are those listed in that table; D and trimming were worked out from the DNA. For this sample there are about 160,000 clones; roughly four fifths appear just once. More than 9.5% of the sample rests with the top ten.

The CDR3 spans 13 residues, from the cysteine through the phenylalanine. Only the CDR3 part of the read is kept: 39 bases, read in frame from the first base. Sequences were obtained from peripheral blood. The clonotype originates from a man between 60 and 70 years old with active or convalescent COVID-19. The chain couples TRBV21-1 to TRBJ2-7; TRBD2, as called in the table, went unchecked against the DNA. TRBV21-1 has pseudogene status. The CDR3 protein sequence reads: CASSNLWPGEQYF. At the DNA level, the sequence is TGTGCCAGCAGCAATTTATGGCCGGGGGAGCAGTACTTC.